This TCR beta chain is drawn from a study of blood T cell repertoires in COVID-19. At the level of the study: COVID-19 samples, acute and convalescent, were from the United States, Italy and Spain. T cells, B-cell-depleted T cells, or PBMCs supplied cDNA or gDNA.

This clone was detected once. Germline assignment: CDR1 MNHEY and CDR2 SVGAGI. J was trimmed by 6 bases and V by 5 bases; bases with no gene match: 4. CDR3 length equals 13 residues. Per the authors' pipeline: Counts of nucleated cells, estimated from reference gene primer amplification, were obtained. Measured with immunoSEQ multiplex PCR; TCRdb has only the in-frame clones, and not every one. For V, J and clone size, that table is used; D and trimming come from the DNA. The sample has about 73,000 clones, around four fifths seen once. The chain combines TRBV6-5 with TRBJ1-2, with 9 nucleotides matching TRBD1. The sequenced sample was peripheral blood. The source of this sequence is a man older than 75 with active or convalescent COVID-19. CDR3 nucleotides: TGTGCCAGCAGTACGGGACAGGGACATGGCTACACCTTC. It encodes CASSTGQGHGYTF.